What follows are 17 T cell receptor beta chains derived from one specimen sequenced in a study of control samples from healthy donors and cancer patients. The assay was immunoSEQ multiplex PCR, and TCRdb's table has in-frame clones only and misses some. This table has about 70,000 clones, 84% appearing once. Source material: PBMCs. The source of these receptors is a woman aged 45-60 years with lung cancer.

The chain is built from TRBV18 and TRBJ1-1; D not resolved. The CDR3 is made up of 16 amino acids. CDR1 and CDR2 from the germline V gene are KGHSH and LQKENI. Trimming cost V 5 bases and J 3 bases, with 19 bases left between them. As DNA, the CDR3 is TGTGCCAGCTCAGAACGGACGATTCCGAGGGACACTGAAGCTTTCTTT. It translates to CASSERTIPRDTEAFF.

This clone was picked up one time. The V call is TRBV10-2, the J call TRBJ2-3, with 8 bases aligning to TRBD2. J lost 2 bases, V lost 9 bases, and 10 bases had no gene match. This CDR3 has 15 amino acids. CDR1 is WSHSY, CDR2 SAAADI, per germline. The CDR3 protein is CASSRVSGDTDTQYF. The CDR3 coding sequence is TGCGCCAGTTCCCGGGTTAGCGGGGACACAGATACGCAGTATTTT.

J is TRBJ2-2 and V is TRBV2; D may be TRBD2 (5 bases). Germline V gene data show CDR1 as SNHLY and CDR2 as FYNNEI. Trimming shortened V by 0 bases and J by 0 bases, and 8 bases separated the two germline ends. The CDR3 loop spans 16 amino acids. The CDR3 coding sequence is TGTGCCAGCAGTGAAGCAGACGGGGCGAACACCGGGGAGCTGTTTTTT. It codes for CASSEADGANTGELFF.

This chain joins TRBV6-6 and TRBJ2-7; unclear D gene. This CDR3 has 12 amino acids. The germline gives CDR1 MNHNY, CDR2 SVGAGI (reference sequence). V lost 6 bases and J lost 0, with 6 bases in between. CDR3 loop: CASRSLSYEQYF. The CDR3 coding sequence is TGTGCCAGCAGATCCCTCTCCTACGAGCAGTACTTC.

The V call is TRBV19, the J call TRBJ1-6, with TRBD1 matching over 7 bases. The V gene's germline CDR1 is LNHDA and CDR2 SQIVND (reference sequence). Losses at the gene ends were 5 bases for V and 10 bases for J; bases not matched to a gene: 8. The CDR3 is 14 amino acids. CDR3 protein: CASSLITGESPLHF. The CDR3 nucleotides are TGTGCCAGTAGTCTTATTACAGGGGAATCACCCCTCCACTTT.

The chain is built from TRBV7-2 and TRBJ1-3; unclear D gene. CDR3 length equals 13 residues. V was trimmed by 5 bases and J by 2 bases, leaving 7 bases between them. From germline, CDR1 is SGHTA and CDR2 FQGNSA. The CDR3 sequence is CASSPQAGNTIYF. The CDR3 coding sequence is TGTGCCAGCAGCCCGCAGGCTGGAAACACCATATATTTT.

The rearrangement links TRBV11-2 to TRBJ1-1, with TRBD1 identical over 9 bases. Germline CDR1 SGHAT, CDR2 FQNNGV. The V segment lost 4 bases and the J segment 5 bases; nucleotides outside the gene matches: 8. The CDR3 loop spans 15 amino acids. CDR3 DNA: TGTGCCAGCAGCTCTATGACAGGGGGGTTTACTGAAGCTTTCTTT. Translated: CASSSMTGGFTEAFF.

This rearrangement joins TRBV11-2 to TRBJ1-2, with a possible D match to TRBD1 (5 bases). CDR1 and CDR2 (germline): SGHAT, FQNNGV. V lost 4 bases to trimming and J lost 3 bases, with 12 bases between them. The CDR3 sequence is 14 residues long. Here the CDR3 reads CASSSRLGDYGYTF. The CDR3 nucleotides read TGTGCCAGCAGCTCCCGACTAGGGGACTATGGCTACACCTTC.

CDR3 region: CASSQTGLYNSPLHF. The CDR3 nucleotides read TGTGCCAGCAGCCAGACAGGTCTCTATAATTCACCCCTCCACTTT. The chain joins TRBV14 to TRBJ1-6, with a possible D match to TRBD1 (6 bases). This CDR3 is 15 amino acids long. With 3 bases removed from V and 3 bases from J, the gap between germline ends came to 9 bases. Germline CDR1 and CDR2: SGHDN and FVKESK.

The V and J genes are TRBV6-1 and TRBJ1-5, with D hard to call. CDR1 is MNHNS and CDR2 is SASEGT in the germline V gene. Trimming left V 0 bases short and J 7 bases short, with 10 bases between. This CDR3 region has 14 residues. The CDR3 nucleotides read TGTGCCAGCAGTGAAGCGGGGTCAGGACAGCCCCAGCATTTT. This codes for CASSEAGSGQPQHF.

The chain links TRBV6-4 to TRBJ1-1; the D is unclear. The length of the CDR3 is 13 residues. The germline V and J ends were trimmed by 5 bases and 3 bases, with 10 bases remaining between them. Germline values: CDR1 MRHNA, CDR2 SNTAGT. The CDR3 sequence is CASSLDGDTEAFF. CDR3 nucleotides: TGTGCCAGCAGTCTCGACGGGGACACTGAAGCTTTCTTT.

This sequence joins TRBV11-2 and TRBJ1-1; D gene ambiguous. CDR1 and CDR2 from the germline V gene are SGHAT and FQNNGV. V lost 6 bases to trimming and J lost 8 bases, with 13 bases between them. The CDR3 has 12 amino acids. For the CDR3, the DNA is TGTGCCAGCAGGGCCAATACGGGGGAAGCTTTCTTT. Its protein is CASRANTGEAFF.

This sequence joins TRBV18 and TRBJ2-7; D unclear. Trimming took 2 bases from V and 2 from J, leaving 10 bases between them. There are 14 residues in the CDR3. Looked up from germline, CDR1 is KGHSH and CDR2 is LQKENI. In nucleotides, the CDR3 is TGTGCCAGCTCACCAGGGCAGCTTGCCTACGAGCAGTACTTC. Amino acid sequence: CASSPGQLAYEQYF.

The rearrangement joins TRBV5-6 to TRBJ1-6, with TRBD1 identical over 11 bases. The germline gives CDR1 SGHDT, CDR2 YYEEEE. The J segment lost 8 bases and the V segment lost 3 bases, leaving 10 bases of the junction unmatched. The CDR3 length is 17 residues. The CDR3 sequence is CASSSPRTGGLDSPLHF. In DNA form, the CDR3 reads TGTGCCAGCAGCTCGCCGAGGACAGGGGGCTTAGATTCACCCCTCCACTTT. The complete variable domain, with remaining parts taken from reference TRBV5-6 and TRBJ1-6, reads DAGVTQSPTHLIKTRGQQVTLRCSPKSGHDTVSWYQQALGQGPQFIFQYYEEEERQRGNFPDRFSGHQFPNYSSELNVNALLLGDSALYLCASSSPRTGGLDSPLHFGNGTRLTVT.

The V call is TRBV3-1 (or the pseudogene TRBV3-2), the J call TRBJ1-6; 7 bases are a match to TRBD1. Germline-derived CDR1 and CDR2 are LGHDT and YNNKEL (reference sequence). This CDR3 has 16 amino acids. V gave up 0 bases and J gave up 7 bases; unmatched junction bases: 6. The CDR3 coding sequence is TGTGCCAGCAGCCAAGAGTGGGGCAGGGGGAATTCACCCCTCCACTTT. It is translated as CASSQEWGRGNSPLHF.

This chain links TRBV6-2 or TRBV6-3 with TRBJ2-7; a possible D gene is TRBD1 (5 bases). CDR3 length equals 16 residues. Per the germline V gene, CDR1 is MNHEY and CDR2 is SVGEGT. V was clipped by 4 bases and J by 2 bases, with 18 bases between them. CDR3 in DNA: TGTGCCAGCAGTTCCCCCAAGGGGCGTTCAACCTACGAGCAGTACTTC. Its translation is CASSSPKGRSTYEQYF.

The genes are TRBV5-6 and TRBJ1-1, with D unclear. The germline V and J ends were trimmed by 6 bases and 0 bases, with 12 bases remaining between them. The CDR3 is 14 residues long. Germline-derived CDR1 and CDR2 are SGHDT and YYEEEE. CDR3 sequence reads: CASTYGAMNTEAFF. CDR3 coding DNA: TGTGCCAGCACCTATGGAGCGATGAACACTGAAGCTTTCTTT.